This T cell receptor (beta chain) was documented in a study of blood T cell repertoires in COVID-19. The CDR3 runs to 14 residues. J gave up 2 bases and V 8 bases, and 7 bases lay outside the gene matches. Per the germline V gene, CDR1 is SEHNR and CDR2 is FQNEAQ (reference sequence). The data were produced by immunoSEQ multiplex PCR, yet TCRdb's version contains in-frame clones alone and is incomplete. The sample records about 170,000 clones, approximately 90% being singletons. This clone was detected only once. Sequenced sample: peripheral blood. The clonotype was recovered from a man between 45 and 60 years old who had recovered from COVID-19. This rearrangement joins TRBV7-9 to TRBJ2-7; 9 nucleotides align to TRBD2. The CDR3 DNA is TGTGCCAGCCATGCAGCGGGGGGCGCCTACGAGCAGTACTTC. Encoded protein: CASHAAGGAYEQYF.